This is a list of T cell receptor beta chains from one sample in a study of shared clonotypes between healthy human individuals. Measured with immunoSEQ multiplex PCR; TCRdb has only the in-frame clones, and not every one. The repertoire holds about 680,000 clones, with approximately 79% as singletons. Sequences were obtained from memory CD4+ T cells sorted from blood. Every receptor here comes from a woman aged 30 to 39 in good health. CDR3s include the opening cysteine and the closing phenylalanine or tryptophan. Each record gives: clone size, D gene, J gene, V gene, CDR3 length, CDR3 protein, CDR3 DNA. The D gene is left open where the match is weak. Clone sizes are given selectively: once, few, many, or a class where the clone is expanded.

size: few; D: TRBD1; J: TRBJ2-1; V: TRBV15; length: 14; CDR3: CATSRTGTDNEQFF; DNA: TGTGCCACCAGCAGAACGGGGACAGACAATGAGCAGTTCTTC
size: NA; D: NA; J: TRBJ2-5; V: TRBV4-1; length: 13; CDR3: CASRRGSKETQYF; DNA: TGCGCCAGCAGGAGGGGCAGCAAAGAGACCCAGTACTTC
size: few; D: NA; J: TRBJ2-3; V: TRBV28; length: 11; CDR3: CATLLADTQYF; DNA: TGTGCCACCCTGCTAGCAGATACGCAGTATTTT
size: NA; D: TRBD1; J: TRBJ2-7; V: TRBV19; length: 16; CDR3: CASSTRRLTGGYEQYF; DNA: TGTGCCAGTAGTACTCGACGATTGACAGGGGGGTACGAGCAGTACTTC
size: once; D: TRBD1; J: TRBJ1-5; V: TRBV9; length: 15; CDR3: CASSPGGGGGQPQHF; DNA: TGTGCCAGCAGCCCAGGGGGAGGGGGCGGTCAGCCCCAGCATTTT
size: once; D: TRBD2; J: TRBJ2-1; V: TRBV30; length: 13; CDR3: CAWKLAGTHEQFF; DNA: TGTGCCTGGAAACTAGCGGGAACGCATGAGCAGTTCTTC
size: NA; D: NA; J: TRBJ2-1; V: TRBV11-3; length: 17; CDR3: CASSLEGGSPAGNEQFF; DNA: TGTGCCAGCAGCTTAGAGGGGGGATCTCCGGCCGGCAATGAGCAGTTCTTC
size: NA; D: TRBD2; J: TRBJ2-3; V: TRBV18; length: 15; CDR3: CASSGSLAETDTQYF; DNA: TGTGCCAGCTCAGGCTCGCTAGCGGAGACAGATACGCAGTATTTT
size: NA; D: TRBD2; J: TRBJ2-7; V: TRBV28; length: 15; CDR3: CASMLAGALGNEQYF; DNA: TGTGCCAGTATGCTAGCGGGAGCCCTAGGAAACGAGCAGTACTTC
size: few; D: NA; J: TRBJ1-5; V: TRBV11-2; length: 14; CDR3: CASSSGTFDQPQHF; DNA: TGTGCCAGCAGCTCCGGGACGTTCGATCAGCCCCAGCATTTT
size: NA; D: NA; J: TRBJ2-7; V: TRBV15; length: 14; CDR3: CATSVGRGSGEQYF; DNA: TGTGCCACCAGCGTTGGGAGAGGATCTGGAGAGCAGTACTTC
size: NA; D: TRBD2; J: TRBJ2-1; V: TRBV29-1; length: 14; CDR3: CSVGASGSFNEQFF; DNA: TGCAGCGTGGGTGCTAGCGGGAGTTTCAATGAGCAGTTCTTC
size: NA; D: NA; J: TRBJ2-3; V: TRBV7-2; length: 12; CDR3: CASSPYTDTQYF; DNA: TGTGCCAGCAGCCCATATACAGATACGCAGTATTTT
size: NA; D: TRBD1; J: TRBJ2-1; V: TRBV28; length: 14; CDR3: CASCRRTGNNEQFF; DNA: TGTGCCAGCTGCCGCCGGACAGGGAACAATGAGCAGTTCTTC
size: few; D: NA; J: TRBJ2-7; V: TRBV7-9; length: 16; CDR3: CASSLSGSRISYEQYF; DNA: TGTGCCAGCAGCTTAAGCGGCAGCCGTATCTCCTACGAGCAGTACTTC
size: NA; D: NA; J: TRBJ1-1; V: TRBV19; length: 15; CDR3: CASSIDRRHGTEAFF; DNA: TGTGCCAGTAGTATAGATCGGCGGCATGGTACTGAAGCTTTCTTT
size: NA; D: TRBD2; J: TRBJ2-5; V: TRBV6-6; length: 16; CDR3: CASSYSRGGSQETQYF; DNA: TGTGCCAGCAGTTACTCTAGAGGCGGGAGTCAAGAGACCCAGTACTTC
size: NA; D: NA; J: TRBJ2-7; V: TRBV7-9; length: 13; CDR3: CASSPKTSTEQYF; DNA: TGTGCCAGCAGCCCGAAAACTAGTACCGAGCAGTACTTC
size: NA; D: TRBD1; J: TRBJ1-5; V: TRBV6-1; length: 15; CDR3: CASSEAPRGGQPQHF; DNA: TGTGCCAGCAGTGAAGCGCCCAGGGGGGGGCAGCCCCAGCATTTT
size: few; D: NA; J: TRBJ1-4; V: TRBV4-1; length: 17; CDR3: CASSQVATGATNEKLFF; DNA: TGCGCCAGCAGCCAAGTCGCCACAGGCGCGACTAATGAAAAACTGTTTTTT
size: few; D: NA; J: TRBJ1-2; V: TRBV18; length: 15; CDR3: CASSALGDTDYGYTF; DNA: TGTGCCAGCTCAGCCCTAGGGGACACTGACTATGGCTACACCTTC
size: NA; D: NA; J: TRBJ2-5; V: TRBV11-2; length: 15; CDR3: CASSPRVASGETQYF; DNA: TGTGCCAGCAGCCCTCGAGTGGCAAGTGGGGAGACCCAGTACTTC
size: NA; D: NA; J: TRBJ2-5; V: TRBV2; length: 15; CDR3: CASSEGTDLQETQYF; DNA: TGTGCCAGCAGTGAAGGCACAGACCTTCAAGAGACCCAGTACTTC
size: NA; D: TRBD1; J: TRBJ1-2; V: TRBV5-1; length: 17; CDR3: CASSQRTGGDTNYGYTF; DNA: TGCGCCAGCAGCCAAAGGACAGGGGGCGATACTAACTATGGCTACACCTTC
size: NA; D: NA; J: TRBJ1-3; V: TRBV5-6; length: 16; CDR3: CASSFLSAGRRNTIYF; DNA: TGTGCCAGCAGCTTTCTGTCGGCAGGGCGGAGAAACACCATATATTTT
size: NA; D: TRBD2; J: TRBJ2-7; V: TRBV10-3; length: 18; CDR3: CAISMAGASGRSSYEQYF; DNA: TGTGCCATCAGTATGGCCGGTGCTAGCGGGAGGTCATCCTACGAGCAGTACTTC
size: once; D: TRBD2; J: TRBJ2-5; V: TRBV18; length: 13; CDR3: CASSRGGAETQYF; DNA: TGTGCCAGCTCCCGGGGGGGCGCGGAGACCCAGTACTTC
size: NA; D: NA; J: TRBJ1-5; V: TRBV27; length: 14; CDR3: CASSQHGGNQPQHF; DNA: TGTGCCAGCAGCCAACACGGGGGCAATCAGCCCCAGCATTTT
size: few; D: NA; J: TRBJ1-1; V: TRBV10-3; length: 15; CDR3: CATRTDTGINTEAFF; DNA: TGTGCCACCAGGACGGATACAGGAATCAACACTGAAGCTTTCTTT
size: few; D: NA; J: TRBJ1-2; V: TRBV28; length: 12; CDR3: CASSPIVEGYTF; DNA: TGTGCCAGCAGCCCTATCGTGGAAGGCTACACCTTC
size: once; D: NA; J: TRBJ2-1; V: TRBV18; length: 17; CDR3: CASSLIPPGGAVGEQFF; DNA: TGTGCCAGCTCACTAATCCCCCCTGGCGGGGCTGTGGGTGAGCAGTTCTTC
size: many; D: NA; J: TRBJ1-5; V: TRBV2; length: 14; CDR3: CASSPDFSNQPQHF; DNA: TGTGCCAGCAGCCCAGACTTTAGCAATCAGCCCCAGCATTTT
size: NA; D: TRBD2; J: TRBJ2-1; V: TRBV28; length: 15; CDR3: CASSLVAGGRNEQFF; DNA: TGTGCCAGCAGCCTGGTTGCGGGAGGGAGGAATGAGCAGTTCTTC
size: NA; D: TRBD1; J: TRBJ1-4; V: TRBV18; length: 13; CDR3: CASSPGQGEKLFF; DNA: TGTGCCAGCTCACCCGGACAGGGAGAAAAACTGTTTTTT
size: once; D: NA; J: TRBJ2-5; V: TRBV5-4; length: 15; CDR3: CASSFNYQGQETQYF; DNA: TGTGCCAGCAGCTTTAATTACCAGGGGCAGGAGACCCAGTACTTC
size: NA; D: TRBD1; J: TRBJ2-3; V: TRBV28; length: 16; CDR3: CASSTNRDRGSDTQYF; DNA: TGTGCCAGCAGTACGAACCGGGACAGGGGTTCGGATACGCAGTATTTT
size: NA; D: NA; J: TRBJ2-5; V: TRBV5-1; length: 15; CDR3: CASSLGDRDSGTQYF; DNA: TGCGCCAGCAGCTTAGGTGACAGGGACTCAGGGACCCAGTACTTC
size: NA; D: NA; J: TRBJ1-3; V: TRBV27; length: 18; CDR3: CASSLYGTLDGFGNTIYF; DNA: TGTGCCAGCAGTCTTTACGGGACGCTCGACGGCTTTGGAAACACCATATATTTT
size: once; D: TRBD1; J: TRBJ2-5; V: TRBV14; length: 16; CDR3: CASSQYETGRRETQYF; DNA: TGTGCCAGCAGCCAATACGAGACAGGGAGACGAGAGACCCAGTACTTC
size: NA; D: NA; J: TRBJ1-1; V: TRBV28; length: 15; CDR3: CASSRRQPMNTEAFF; DNA: TGTGCCAGCAGCCGCAGACAGCCTATGAACACTGAAGCTTTCTTT
size: NA; D: NA; J: TRBJ1-1; V: TRBV29-1; length: 15; CDR3: CSVYLAGKQRTEAFF; DNA: TGCAGCGTTTACCTCGCGGGCAAGCAGAGGACTGAAGCTTTCTTT
size: NA; D: NA; J: TRBJ1-1; V: TRBV19; length: 11; CDR3: CASTHLTEAFF; DNA: TGTGCCAGTACCCATCTCACTGAAGCTTTCTTT